A selection of T cell receptor beta chains follows, all from one sample in a study of blood T cell repertoires in COVID-19. The protocol was immunoSEQ multiplex PCR, while the TCRdb copy is restricted to in-frame clones and leaves out a portion. Of about 210,000 clones listed, around 83% were seen once; the top ten hold roughly 5%. Sequencing was carried out using peripheral blood. These receptors all come from an elderly woman with acute or convalescent COVID-19. CDR3s include the opening cysteine and the closing phenylalanine or tryptophan. The D gene is left open where the match is weak. For some rows the clone size is stated as once, few or many, or as a class when expanded; others skip it.

abundance,d_gene,v_gene,j_gene,CDR3nt,CDR3aa
NA,TRBD2,TRBV19,TRBJ2-2,TGTGCCAGTAGGAGGGAGGGCGGGGAGCTGTTTTTT,CASRREGGELFF
NA,TRBD2,TRBV7-2,TRBJ2-4,TGTGCCAGCAGTCAAATTTGGGGGGGCAAAAACATTCAGTACTTC,CASSQIWGGKNIQYF
NA,NA,TRBV7-8,TRBJ2-2,TGTGCCAGCAGCTCCGTCGGGGTGAACACCGGGGAGCTGTTTTTT,CASSSVGVNTGELFF
NA,TRBD1,TRBV19,TRBJ1-1,TGTGCCAGTAACCTGGGACAGGGGATACCCACTGAAGCTTTCTTT,CASNLGQGIPTEAFF
NA,NA,TRBV28,TRBJ2-2,TGTGCCAGCAGTCAGTACAGGGCCGGGGAGCTGTTTTTT,CASSQYRAGELFF
NA,NA,TRBV12-5,TRBJ1-2,TGTGCTAGTGGTTTGGGATCCGGGACAACTATTTATGGCTACACCTTC,CASGLGSGTTIYGYTF
NA,NA,TRBV11-2,TRBJ1-1,TGTGCCAGCAGCTTAAGAGCGGCAGTCGACGAAGCTTTCTTT,CASSLRAAVDEAFF
NA,TRBD1,TRBV9,TRBJ2-7,TGTGCCAGCAGCCTCTCCGGGACAGGGGAGCAGTACTTC,CASSLSGTGEQYF
NA,TRBD1,TRBV19,TRBJ1-5,TGTGCCAGTAGTAGGGACAGGGGTTATAGCAATCAGCCCCAGCATTTT,CASSRDRGYSNQPQHF
NA,NA,TRBV5-1,TRBJ1-1,TGCGCCAGCAGCTTGGACCTCGACAATGGGAACACTGAAGCTTTCTTT,CASSLDLDNGNTEAFF
NA,NA,TRBV30,TRBJ2-5,TGTGCCTGGAGTGTATACGGGGAGTGGGAGACCCAGTACTTC,CAWSVYGEWETQYF
NA,TRBD1,TRBV18,TRBJ2-3,TGTGCCAGCTCACGACAGGGCCGAATTACAGATACGCAGTATTTT,CASSRQGRITDTQYF
NA,NA,TRBV7-6,TRBJ1-5,TGTGCCAGCAGCTTAGAGGTGGGGCCTCCCGACTATCAGCCCCAGCATTTT,CASSLEVGPPDYQPQHF
few,TRBD1,TRBV5-5,TRBJ1-6,TGTGCCAGCAGGACAGGGGCATGGGAGGGAGCACCCCTCCACTTT,CASRTGAWEGAPLHF
NA,NA,TRBV9,TRBJ1-2,TGTGCCAGCAGCCCCCGGTCTGGGGGGAACTATGGCTACACCTTC,CASSPRSGGNYGYTF
NA,TRBD1,TRBV18,TRBJ2-2,TGTGCCAGCTCACCTGCGCAGGGGGCCCTAGCTGGGGAGCTGTTTTTT,CASSPAQGALAGELFF
NA,TRBD2,TRBV15,TRBJ2-1,TGTGCCACCAGTCAAGCGGGAGTATATGAGCAGTTCTTC,CATSQAGVYEQFF
NA,NA,TRBV7-9,TRBJ2-3,TGTGCCAGCAGCTCTCCCTCGAGCGGAGGAAATACGCAGTATTTT,CASSSPSSGGNTQYF
few,TRBD1,TRBV30,TRBJ1-1,TGTGCCTGGAGTACGCAGGGGGCGAAAGCTTTCTTT,CAWSTQGAKAFF
NA,TRBD1,TRBV6-6,TRBJ2-7,TGTGCCAGCAGTTACTCGGGACAGGTATCCGAGCAGTACTTC,CASSYSGQVSEQYF
once,NA,TRBV21-1,TRBJ2-7,TGTGCCAGCAGCCGCGGGGCTAGCGGTCGCTACGAGCAGTACTTC,CASSRGASGRYEQYF
NA,TRBD1,TRBV18,TRBJ2-5,TGTGCCACCATCCCGGACAGGCAGCAAGAGACCCAGTACTTC,CATIPDRQQETQYF
few,TRBD1,TRBV29-1,TRBJ2-7,TGCAGCGTTGAACGGGACAGGGGTGACGAGCAGTACTTC,CSVERDRGDEQYF
NA,TRBD1,TRBV2,TRBJ2-3,TGTGCCAGCATGAGGGACAGGGGGCAGTATACGCAGTATTTT,CASMRDRGQYTQYF
NA,NA,TRBV4-2,TRBJ2-1,TGTGCCAGCAGCCAAGCGGGATACAATGAGCAGTTCTTC,CASSQAGYNEQFF
NA,TRBD2,TRBV4-3,TRBJ2-1,TGCGCCAGCAGCCAACGTCTCCTGGGGGGACTAGCGGGAGGGAGCAATGAGCAGTTCTTC,CASSQRLLGGLAGGSNEQFF
NA,NA,TRBV5-1,TRBJ1-4,TGCGCCAGCAGCTTGTTACAGGGTAATGAAAAACTGTTTTTT,CASSLLQGNEKLFF
few,NA,TRBV6-5,TRBJ1-6,TGTGCCAGCAGCCCAGGGTTGAATAATTCACCCCTCCACTTT,CASSPGLNNSPLHF
NA,NA,TRBV4-2,TRBJ1-1,TGTGCCAGCAGCCCGTTAGGGGCGGACACTGAAGCTTTCTTT,CASSPLGADTEAFF
NA,NA,TRBV14,TRBJ2-3,TGTGCCAGCAGCCAAGATTGGGCTAAGGCTAGCACAGATACGCAGTATTTT,CASSQDWAKASTDTQYF
once,TRBD2,TRBV29-1,TRBJ2-5,TGCAGCGTTGAAGGGGGTGGACTAGAGCAAGAGACCCAGTACTTC,CSVEGGGLEQETQYF
NA,TRBD1,TRBV5-1,TRBJ1-3,TGCGCCAGCAGCACCCAGGGGGCGACTGGAAACACCATATATTTT,CASSTQGATGNTIYF
once,NA,TRBV6-5,TRBJ2-7,TGTGCCAGCAGTTACCGTGGGGGGGCCGTGACCTACGAGCAGTACTTC,CASSYRGGAVTYEQYF
NA,NA,TRBV4-3,TRBJ1-1,TGCGCCAGCAGCCAAGAGCGGGGCAGGTCGAACACTGAAGCTTTCTTT,CASSQERGRSNTEAFF
NA,NA,TRBV29-1,TRBJ1-2,TGCAGCGTCGCGACTGGACAGACGGACTATGGCTACACCTTC,CSVATGQTDYGYTF
NA,TRBD1,TRBV28,TRBJ2-2,TGTGCCAGCAGCCCTCAGGGACAGGGGATGCCCGGGGAGCTGTTTTTT,CASSPQGQGMPGELFF
NA,NA,TRBV12-3/TRBV12-4,TRBJ1-5,TGTGCCAGCAGTTTCCTTTATCAGCCCCAGCATTTT,CASSFLYQPQHF
NA,NA,TRBV4-3,TRBJ2-2,TGCGCCAGCAGCCAAGATCCAACTAACTCGAACACCGGGGAGCTGTTTTTT,CASSQDPTNSNTGELFF
NA,TRBD2,TRBV24-1,TRBJ2-1,TGTGCCACCAGTGACCCGGGGGGGAGTGAGCAGTTCTTC,CATSDPGGSEQFF
once,NA,TRBV7-2,TRBJ2-6,TGTGCCGACGGGGTCTCTGGGGCCAACGTCCTGACTTTC,CADGVSGANVLTF
once,NA,TRBV24-1,TRBJ1-1,TGTGCCACCAGACAGGGAATGGACACTGAAGCTTTCTTT,CATRQGMDTEAFF
few,NA,TRBV7-2,TRBJ1-5,TGTGCCAGCAGCTTAGACAGGGAACAGCCCCAGCATTTT,CASSLDREQPQHF
NA,NA,TRBV7-9,TRBJ2-3,TGTGCCAGCAGCTATCGACTAGAGGAGTTGACAGATACGCAGTATTTT,CASSYRLEELTDTQYF
NA,TRBD2,TRBV7-9,TRBJ2-3,TGTGCCAGCAGCTTTTTATCTAGCGGGAACACAGATACGCAGTATTTT,CASSFLSSGNTDTQYF
NA,NA,TRBV29-1,TRBJ2-3,TGCAGCGCCACCTATCATAGCACAGATACGCAGTATTTT,CSATYHSTDTQYF
few,TRBD2,TRBV7-2,TRBJ2-1,TGTGCCAGCGGGCCGAGGGCGGGAGGTATCAATGAGCAGTTCTTC,CASGPRAGGINEQFF
NA,NA,TRBV19,TRBJ1-2,TGTGCCAGTAGTATAATTGGACACAGCTCGTATTATCTCAACTATGGCTACACCTTC,CASSIIGHSSYYLNYGYTF
NA,NA,TRBV6-4,TRBJ2-1,TGTGCCAGCAGTCCCAGGGGCGGGAGTTTTAATGAGCAGTTCTTC,CASSPRGGSFNEQFF
NA,TRBD2,TRBV9,TRBJ2-1,TGTGCCAGCAGCGTAGGTAGCGGGAGGGCCTTGGTCCGAGGCAATGAGCAGTTCTTC,CASSVGSGRALVRGNEQFF
once,TRBD1,TRBV6-5,TRBJ1-2,TGTGCCAGCAACATCGGACAGGGGGCGGTTGGCTACACCTTC,CASNIGQGAVGYTF
few,TRBD2,TRBV10-3,TRBJ2-1,TGTGCCATCAGTGGAGGGACTAGGGGAAGGAGCTCCTACAATGAGCAGTTCTTC,CAISGGTRGRSSYNEQFF
NA,TRBD2,TRBV11-3,TRBJ2-1,TGTGCCAGCAGCTTAGTAGGGGCGGCTAGCGGGAAGGTTAGTGAGCAGTTCTTC,CASSLVGAASGKVSEQFF
NA,TRBD1,TRBV30,TRBJ2-1,TGTGCCTGGAGTCGCGGGACAGGGAGGATGGGTTACAATGAGCAGTTCTTC,CAWSRGTGRMGYNEQFF
NA,TRBD2,TRBV28,TRBJ2-7,TGTGCCAGCAGTTTAGGGGAAGCTAGCGGGAGATGGGGCTACGAGCAGTACTTC,CASSLGEASGRWGYEQYF